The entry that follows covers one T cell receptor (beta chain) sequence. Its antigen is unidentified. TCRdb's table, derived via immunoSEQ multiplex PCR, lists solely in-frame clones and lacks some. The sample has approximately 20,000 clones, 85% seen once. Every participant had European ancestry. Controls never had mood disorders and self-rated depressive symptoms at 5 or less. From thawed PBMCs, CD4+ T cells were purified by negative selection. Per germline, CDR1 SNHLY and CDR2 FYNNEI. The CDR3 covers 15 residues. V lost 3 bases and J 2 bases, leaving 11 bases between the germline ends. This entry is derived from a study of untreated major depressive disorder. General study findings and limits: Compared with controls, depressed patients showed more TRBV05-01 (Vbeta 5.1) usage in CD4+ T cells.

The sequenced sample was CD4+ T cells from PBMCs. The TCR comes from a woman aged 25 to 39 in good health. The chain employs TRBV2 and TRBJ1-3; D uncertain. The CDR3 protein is CASSDGGFAGNTIYF. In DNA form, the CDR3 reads TGTGCCAGCAGTGATGGCGGGTTCGCTGGAAACACCATATATTTT.